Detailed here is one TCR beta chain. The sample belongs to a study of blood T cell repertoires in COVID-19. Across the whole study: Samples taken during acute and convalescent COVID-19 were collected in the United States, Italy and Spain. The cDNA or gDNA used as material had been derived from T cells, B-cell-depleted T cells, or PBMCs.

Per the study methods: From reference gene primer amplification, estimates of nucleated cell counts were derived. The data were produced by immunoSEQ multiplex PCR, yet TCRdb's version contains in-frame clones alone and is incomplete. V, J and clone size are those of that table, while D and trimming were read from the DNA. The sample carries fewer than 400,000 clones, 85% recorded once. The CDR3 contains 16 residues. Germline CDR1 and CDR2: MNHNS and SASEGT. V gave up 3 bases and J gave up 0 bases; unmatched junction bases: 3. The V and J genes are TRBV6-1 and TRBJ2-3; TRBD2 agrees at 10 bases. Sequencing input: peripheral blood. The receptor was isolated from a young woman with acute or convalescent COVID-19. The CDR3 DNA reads TGTGCCAGCAGTGACCTTAGCGGGGGGAGCACAGATACGCAGTATTTT. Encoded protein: CASSDLSGGSTDTQYF.